Listed below are T cell receptor beta chains from one sample, sequenced in a study of neoadjuvant nivolumab and ipilimumab in lung cancer. Clones were sequenced by immunoSEQ multiplex PCR, and TCRdb holds only the in-frame ones, with some missing. The profile shows some 20,000 clones, 79% of them singletons. Sequenced here: tumor tissue, sampled after neoadjuvant nivolumab, alone or with ipilimumab, at or shortly before surgery. The receptors stem from an adult with non-small cell lung cancer. Each CDR3 is given with its conserved first and last residue. Fields, in order: clone size, J gene, CDR3 length, D gene, V gene, CDR3 DNA, CDR3 protein. D genes are given only for firm matches. The size field is filled for only some rows; it gives once, few, many or a size class.

clone size: .; J gene: TRBJ1-1; CDR3 length: 14; D gene: .; V gene: TRBV5-6; CDR3 DNA: TGTGCCAGCAGCTTGGGTCTCCCGAACACTGAAGCTTTCTTT; CDR3 protein: CASSLGLPNTEAFF
clone size: .; J gene: TRBJ2-3; CDR3 length: 16; D gene: .; V gene: TRBV5-1; CDR3 DNA: TGCGCCAGCAGCTGGAGGGGTCCGGGAGAATCAGATACGCAGTATTTT; CDR3 protein: CASSWRGPGESDTQYF
clone size: .; J gene: TRBJ1-6; CDR3 length: 14; D gene: TRBD1; V gene: TRBV19; CDR3 DNA: TGTGCCAGTAAATTGACAGGGGTGGGTTCACCCCTCCACTTT; CDR3 protein: CASKLTGVGSPLHF
clone size: .; J gene: TRBJ1-2; CDR3 length: 14; D gene: TRBD1; V gene: TRBV9; CDR3 DNA: TGTGCCAGCAGCGAAGGACAGGGGACCTATGGCTACACCTTC; CDR3 protein: CASSEGQGTYGYTF
clone size: .; J gene: TRBJ2-5; CDR3 length: 14; D gene: .; V gene: TRBV5-1; CDR3 DNA: TGCGCCAGCAGCTTGGGAGGGGTCCGAGAGACCCAGTACTTC; CDR3 protein: CASSLGGVRETQYF
clone size: few; J gene: TRBJ1-1; CDR3 length: 14; D gene: .; V gene: TRBV28; CDR3 DNA: TGTGCCAGCAGTTTATTTGGCAGGCAGGGGGAAGCTTTCTTT; CDR3 protein: CASSLFGRQGEAFF
clone size: .; J gene: TRBJ2-5; CDR3 length: 15; D gene: .; V gene: TRBV5-1; CDR3 DNA: TGCGCCAGCAGCTTGGGATCGGCGGATCAAGAGACCCAGTACTTC; CDR3 protein: CASSLGSADQETQYF
clone size: .; J gene: TRBJ1-4; CDR3 length: 16; D gene: TRBD1; V gene: TRBV6-1; CDR3 DNA: TGTGCCAGCAGTGGGGGACAGGGTATAACTAATGAAAAACTGTTTTTT; CDR3 protein: CASSGGQGITNEKLFF
clone size: .; J gene: TRBJ2-5; CDR3 length: 13; D gene: TRBD1; V gene: TRBV7-7; CDR3 DNA: TGTGCTAGCAGCTTAAACAGGGGGGAGACCCAGTACTTC; CDR3 protein: CASSLNRGETQYF
clone size: few; J gene: TRBJ2-7; CDR3 length: 13; D gene: .; V gene: TRBV18; CDR3 DNA: TGTGCCAGCTCCTCGGGCGTATCCTACGAGCAGTACTTC; CDR3 protein: CASSSGVSYEQYF
clone size: .; J gene: TRBJ1-2; CDR3 length: 14; D gene: TRBD1; V gene: TRBV9; CDR3 DNA: TGTGCCAGCAGCGCAAGCACAGGGGCATTCGGCTACACCTTC; CDR3 protein: CASSASTGAFGYTF
clone size: .; J gene: TRBJ2-7; CDR3 length: 15; D gene: .; V gene: TRBV18; CDR3 DNA: TGTGCCAGCTCACCGGGAAGGGGAAGCTCCTACGAGCAGTACTTC; CDR3 protein: CASSPGRGSSYEQYF
clone size: .; J gene: TRBJ1-1; CDR3 length: 11; D gene: .; V gene: TRBV11-2; CDR3 DNA: TGTGCCAGCAGCTTAGGGGGGGAAGCTTTCTTT; CDR3 protein: CASSLGGEAFF
clone size: .; J gene: TRBJ1-2; CDR3 length: 12; D gene: .; V gene: TRBV28; CDR3 DNA: TGTGCCAGCAGCACCCCTGGACCCGTTATGACCTTC; CDR3 protein: CASSTPGPVMTF
clone size: .; J gene: TRBJ1-1; CDR3 length: 14; D gene: TRBD1; V gene: TRBV2; CDR3 DNA: TGTGCCAGCACCTCGACAGGGGGCAAGGCTGAAGCTTTCTTT; CDR3 protein: CASTSTGGKAEAFF
clone size: .; J gene: TRBJ2-1; CDR3 length: 12; D gene: .; V gene: TRBV5-4; CDR3 DNA: TGCGCCAGCAGCCAAGAGTGGGGTGAGCAGTTCTTC; CDR3 protein: CASSQEWGEQFF
clone size: .; J gene: TRBJ1-5; CDR3 length: 15; D gene: .; V gene: TRBV6-5; CDR3 DNA: TGTGCCAGCAGTAGGACCAAAGTGGGCAATCAGCCCCAGCATTTT; CDR3 protein: CASSRTKVGNQPQHF
clone size: once; J gene: TRBJ1-3; CDR3 length: 18; D gene: TRBD1; V gene: TRBV5-1; CDR3 DNA: TGCGCCAGCAGCTCTGGGACAGGCCCCAACGGATCTGGAAACACCATATATTTT; CDR3 protein: CASSSGTGPNGSGNTIYF
clone size: .; J gene: TRBJ2-5; CDR3 length: 15; D gene: TRBD2; V gene: TRBV7-9; CDR3 DNA: TGTGCCAGCAGCTTAGAGCGGGGGGGCCCAGAGACCCAGTACTTC; CDR3 protein: CASSLERGGPETQYF
clone size: .; J gene: TRBJ1-5; CDR3 length: 14; D gene: TRBD1; V gene: TRBV6-5; CDR3 DNA: TGTGCCAGCAGTTGGACAGGGGGCAATCAGCCCCAGCATTTT; CDR3 protein: CASSWTGGNQPQHF
clone size: .; J gene: TRBJ2-3; CDR3 length: 18; D gene: .; V gene: TRBV7-3; CDR3 DNA: TGTGCCAGCAGCCTGGTCCCGGGACTCCCCTCCGAGGCAGATACGCAGTATTTT; CDR3 protein: CASSLVPGLPSEADTQYF
clone size: once; J gene: TRBJ2-5; CDR3 length: 11; D gene: .; V gene: TRBV7-2; CDR3 DNA: TGTGCCAGCAGCTTCTTGGAGACCCAGTACTTC; CDR3 protein: CASSFLETQYF
clone size: .; J gene: TRBJ2-7; CDR3 length: 14; D gene: TRBD2; V gene: TRBV7-9; CDR3 DNA: TGTGCCACCGGACTAGCGGCGATCCGGGGCGAGCAGTACTTC; CDR3 protein: CATGLAAIRGEQYF
clone size: .; J gene: TRBJ2-1; CDR3 length: 17; D gene: TRBD2; V gene: TRBV25-1; CDR3 DNA: TGTGCCAGCAGTGGAAGGTTTCTAGCGGGGGGCATCAATGAGCAGTTCTTC; CDR3 protein: CASSGRFLAGGINEQFF
clone size: .; J gene: TRBJ2-7; CDR3 length: 13; D gene: .; V gene: TRBV28; CDR3 DNA: TGTGCCAGCAGTCAGGGTACCCGACGCGAGCAGTACTTC; CDR3 protein: CASSQGTRREQYF
clone size: .; J gene: TRBJ2-3; CDR3 length: 15; D gene: .; V gene: TRBV4-3; CDR3 DNA: TGCGCCAGCAGCCAAGATAAGTCGGCCACAGATACGCAGTATTTT; CDR3 protein: CASSQDKSATDTQYF
clone size: .; J gene: TRBJ2-1; CDR3 length: 12; D gene: .; V gene: TRBV30; CDR3 DNA: TGTGCCTGGAGTGTACAGCGTAACGAGCAGTTCTTC; CDR3 protein: CAWSVQRNEQFF
clone size: .; J gene: TRBJ2-7; CDR3 length: 13; D gene: .; V gene: TRBV7-2; CDR3 DNA: TGTGCCAGCAGCCTTATACAGGGCTACGAGCAGTACTTC; CDR3 protein: CASSLIQGYEQYF
clone size: .; J gene: TRBJ2-3; CDR3 length: 14; D gene: .; V gene: TRBV6-5; CDR3 DNA: TGTGCCAGCGGGGCTCTAGTGCTCACAGATACGCAGTATTTT; CDR3 protein: CASGALVLTDTQYF
clone size: .; J gene: TRBJ1-1; CDR3 length: 16; D gene: .; V gene: TRBV5-1; CDR3 DNA: TGCGCCAGCAGCTTGGGAGGGTCGAGGGGTTGGACTGAAGCTTTCTTT; CDR3 protein: CASSLGGSRGWTEAFF
clone size: .; J gene: TRBJ1-6; CDR3 length: 15; D gene: .; V gene: TRBV7-2; CDR3 DNA: TGTGCCAGCACCCGTCGAAATCAGGGGAATTCACCCCTCCACTTT; CDR3 protein: CASTRRNQGNSPLHF
clone size: few; J gene: TRBJ2-5; CDR3 length: 14; D gene: TRBD2; V gene: TRBV10-3; CDR3 DNA: TGTGCCATCACAGCGGGGGGGTACCAAGAGACCCAGTACTTC; CDR3 protein: CAITAGGYQETQYF
clone size: .; J gene: TRBJ2-1; CDR3 length: 17; D gene: TRBD2; V gene: TRBV11-2; CDR3 DNA: TGTGCCAGCAGCCAGGGCTGGCTCAGCGGGGGTTACAATGAGCAGTTCTTC; CDR3 protein: CASSQGWLSGGYNEQFF
clone size: .; J gene: TRBJ1-5; CDR3 length: 17; D gene: .; V gene: TRBV29-1; CDR3 DNA: TGCAGCGTTGATCCCAAATCGAACGATATAAGCAATCAGCCCCAGCATTTT; CDR3 protein: CSVDPKSNDISNQPQHF
clone size: .; J gene: TRBJ1-1; CDR3 length: 15; D gene: .; V gene: TRBV5-1; CDR3 DNA: TGCGCCAGCAGCTTGGGTGGACAACTAAACACTGAAGCTTTCTTT; CDR3 protein: CASSLGGQLNTEAFF
clone size: .; J gene: TRBJ1-1; CDR3 length: 14; D gene: .; V gene: TRBV5-1; CDR3 DNA: TGCGCCAGCAGCCGGGACGGTCCGAACACTGAAGCTTTCTTT; CDR3 protein: CASSRDGPNTEAFF
clone size: .; J gene: TRBJ1-5; CDR3 length: 13; D gene: .; V gene: TRBV18; CDR3 DNA: TGTGCCAGCTCACCCAGTCCAAATCAGCCCCAGCATTTT; CDR3 protein: CASSPSPNQPQHF
clone size: .; J gene: TRBJ1-4; CDR3 length: 16; D gene: TRBD1; V gene: TRBV7-6; CDR3 DNA: TGTGCCAGCAGCTCAAACAGCGCAGGGGGGAATGAAAAACTGTTTTTT; CDR3 protein: CASSSNSAGGNEKLFF
clone size: .; J gene: TRBJ1-1; CDR3 length: 14; D gene: .; V gene: TRBV7-2; CDR3 DNA: TGTGCCAGCAGCGCATATACTGGGACCACTGAAGCTTTCTTT; CDR3 protein: CASSAYTGTTEAFF
clone size: .; J gene: TRBJ1-1; CDR3 length: 14; D gene: .; V gene: TRBV18; CDR3 DNA: TGTGCCAGCTCAGAACTACACCGGAACACTGAAGCTTTCTTT; CDR3 protein: CASSELHRNTEAFF